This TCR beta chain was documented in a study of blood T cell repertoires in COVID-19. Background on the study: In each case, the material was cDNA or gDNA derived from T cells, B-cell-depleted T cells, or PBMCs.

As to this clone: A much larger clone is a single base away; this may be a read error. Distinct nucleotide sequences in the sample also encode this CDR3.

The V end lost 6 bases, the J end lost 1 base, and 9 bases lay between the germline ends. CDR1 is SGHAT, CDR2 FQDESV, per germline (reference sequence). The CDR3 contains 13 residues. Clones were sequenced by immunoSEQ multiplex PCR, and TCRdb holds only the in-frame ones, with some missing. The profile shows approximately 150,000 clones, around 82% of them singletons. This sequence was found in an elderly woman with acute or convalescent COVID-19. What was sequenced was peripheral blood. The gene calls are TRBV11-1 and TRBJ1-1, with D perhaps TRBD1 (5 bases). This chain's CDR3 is CASSLDRNTEAFF. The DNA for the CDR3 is TGTGCCAGCAGTCTAGACAGGAACACTGAAGCTTTCTTT.